Here is one T cell receptor (beta chain) with its context. Its antigen is unidentified. At the DNA level, this CDR3 is encoded by other sequences in the same sample as well. The data are from a study of brain T cells in children with intractable seizures. The table came from immunoSEQ multiplex PCR; TCRdb's copy has only in-frame clones and leaves some out. The data hold over 95,000 clones, with 90% to 95% observed a single time. Germline CDR1 and CDR2: SGHRS and YFSETQ. CDR3 size: 12 residues. Trimming took off 0 bases at V and 4 bases at J, with 4 bases between the two ends. Study outcomes and limitations: Clones missing pre-surgery may reflect undersampling of that blood sample. Patients' HCMV serostatus was unknown; virus specificity rests on CDR3 similarity alone.

The sequenced cases were selected for having the highest brain T cell transcript signatures. Before surgery, patients took at least one anti-epileptic drug. The chain links TRBV5-1 to TRBJ2-5; no firm D call. The starting material was peripheral blood, obtained at surgery. This sequence was found in a boy under three years old with hemimegalencephaly and intractable seizures. CDR3 sequence reads: CASSLDRETQYF. The CDR3 DNA reads as TGCGCCAGCAGCTTGGACAGAGAGACCCAGTACTTC.